This T cell receptor beta chain was recorded in a study of blood T cell repertoires in COVID-19. Study background: Some COVID-19 samples were acute and others convalescent; all came from the United States, Italy and Spain. PBMCs, B-cell-depleted T cells, or T cells were the source of the cDNA or gDNA that made up the material.

Per the original methods: Amplification of reference gene primers provided the estimated nucleated cell counts. Repertoires were generated with immunoSEQ multiplex PCR, while TCRdb's copy carries only in-frame clones and drops some. The V and J calls and clone size come from that table; D and trimming were worked out from the DNA. The sample lists some 220,000 clones, less than 90% seen once, with approximately 5% in the top ten. This CDR3 spans 16 amino acids. Looked up from germline, CDR1 is SGHNT and CDR2 is YYREEE (reference sequence). Trimming cost V 2 bases and J 5 bases, with 16 bases left between them.

The TCR comes from an older woman who had recovered from COVID-19. The sequenced material came from peripheral blood. J is TRBJ2-2 and V is TRBV5-4; weak D call: TRBD2 (6 bases). In DNA form, the CDR3 reads TGTGCCAGCAGCTTAGGACTAACCAGCGGGACCGGGGAGCTGTTTTTT. Translating it yields CASSLGLTSGTGELFF.